One and the same sample provided the 28 T cell receptor beta chains below, sequenced in a study of shared clonotypes between healthy human individuals. Assay used: immunoSEQ multiplex PCR; TCRdb lists only in-frame clones, some missing. Here the sample spans hundreds of thousands of clones, 70% to 80% being singletons. Input material: PBMCs. These receptors all stem from a woman aged 35 to 49 in good health. Some clones in this sample may be carry-over from other donors' samples.

The chain recombines TRBV6-5 with TRBJ2-2, with D perhaps TRBD2 (5 bases). Trimming removed 2 bases at V and 1 base at J, with 11 bases between. The CDR3 runs to 16 residues. Germline V gene lookup returns CDR1 MNHEY and CDR2 SVGAGI. The CDR3 loop is CASSYDGVENTGELFF. For the CDR3, the DNA is TGTGCCAGCAGTTACGACGGGGTAGAGAACACCGGGGAGCTGTTTTTT.

The V gene is TRBV5-1, the J gene TRBJ1-2, with 7 bases lining up with TRBD1. CDR1 is SGHRS, CDR2 YFSETQ, per germline. This CDR3 is 14 amino acids long. V lost 5 bases, J lost 8 bases, and 12 bases stayed unmatched. DNA for the CDR3: TGCGCCAGCAGTACCGGACAGGCCGGAGGAGGCTACACCTTC. Amino acids: CASSTGQAGGGYTF.

Of note for this clone: This likely traces to a read error, being one base from a far larger clone. DNA of the CDR3: TGTGCCAGCAGCTTGGAGACAGACACCTACGAGCAGTACTTC. The encoded protein is CASSLETDTYEQYF. The chain combines TRBV5-4 with TRBJ2-7; D is possibly TRBD1 (5 bases). V lost 0 bases and J 2 bases, leaving 9 bases between the germline ends. Germline V gene lookup returns CDR1 SGHNT and CDR2 YYREEE (reference sequence). The CDR3 covers 14 residues.

The chain recombines TRBV6-5 with TRBJ2-7; a possible D gene is TRBD2 (5 bases). Germline V gene data show CDR1 as MNHEY and CDR2 as SVGAGI. The V end lost 2 bases, the J end lost 7 bases, and 12 bases lay between the germline ends. The CDR3 has 13 amino acids. The CDR3 sequence is CASSYSRTGEQYF. CDR3 DNA: TGTGCCAGCAGTTACAGTCGGACTGGGGAGCAGTACTTC.

This clone was detected a few times. The chain employs TRBV7-9 and TRBJ1-2; tentatively, D is TRBD1 (5 bases). CDR1 and CDR2 (germline): SEHNR, FQNEAQ (reference sequence). This CDR3 region has 12 residues. V was clipped by 7 bases and J by 4 bases, with 10 bases between them. CDR3 in DNA: TGTGCCAGCACTGGGCAGGGCTATGGCTACACCTTC. Its translation: CASTGQGYGYTF.

This chain links TRBV4-2 with TRBJ2-7; D is perhaps TRBD2 (5 bases). The germline V gene encodes CDR1 LGHNA and CDR2 YNFKEQ. V lost 4 bases and J lost 3, with 16 bases in between. The CDR3 spans 15 residues. This CDR3 reads CASSPSGAENYEQYF. Here the CDR3 DNA reads TGTGCCAGCAGCCCGTCTGGAGCGGAAAACTACGAGCAGTACTTC.

This clone is deemed medium-sized. Other nucleotide sequences from this sample produce the same CDR3. This sequence joins TRBV7-2 and TRBJ2-2; D possibly corresponds to TRBD1 (6 bases). Germline V gene data show CDR1 as SGHTA and CDR2 as FQGNSA. Deletions cut 5 bases from V and 2 bases from J, with 15 bases between. This CDR3 region has 16 residues. Here the CDR3 reads CASSLDSDLNTGELFF. CDR3 coding DNA: TGTGCCAGCAGCCTGGACAGCGACCTTAACACCGGGGAGCTGTTTTTT.

This chain links TRBV5-1 with TRBJ2-3, with 7 positions matching TRBD2. The CDR3 contains 15 residues. V gave up 1 base and J gave up 6 bases; unmatched junction bases: 8. The germline gives CDR1 SGHRS, CDR2 YFSETQ. CDR3 residues: CASSLLGTGGDTQYF. As DNA, the CDR3 is TGCGCCAGCAGCTTGCTCGGGACCGGGGGGGATACGCAGTATTTT.

The gene calls are TRBV7-6 and TRBJ1-4; no clear D. The CDR3 is made up of 19 amino acids. Trimming pared 1 base from V and 0 bases from J, leaving 18 bases between. Germline-derived CDR1 and CDR2 are SGHVS and FNYEAQ. The CDR3 bases are TGTGCCAGCAGCTTAGGCCCAGTCCTTGGGGAATCAACTAATGAAAAACTGTTTTTT. Its protein product is CASSLGPVLGESTNEKLFF.

The rearrangement uses TRBV30 and TRBJ2-5; TRBD1 might be the D (7 bases). This CDR3 is 14 amino acids long. V was clipped by 2 bases and J by 5 bases, with 15 bases between them. The V gene's germline CDR1 is GTSNPN and CDR2 SVGIG (reference sequence). CDR3 in amino acids: CAWSLGGGEETQYF. The CDR3, as DNA: TGTGCCTGGAGTTTAGGAGGGGGCGAGGAGACCCAGTACTTC. The full variable domain, completed using reference TRBV30 and TRBJ2-5, is SQTIHQWPATLVQPVGSPLSLECTVEGTSNPNLYWYRQAAGRGLQLLFYSVGIGQISSEVPQNLSASRPQDRQFILSSKKLLLSDSGFYLCAWSLGGGEETQYFGPGTRLLVL.

This clone was seen only once. The genes are TRBV7-9 and TRBJ2-3, with TRBD1 as a possible D gene (6 bases). The V end lost 5 bases, the J end lost 3 bases, and 15 bases lay between the germline ends. The CDR3 loop spans 15 amino acids. CDR1 SEHNR and CDR2 FQNEAQ come from the germline V gene (reference sequence). CDR3 sequence: CASSQNRVGTDTQYF. The CDR3 DNA reads TGTGCCAGCAGCCAAAACAGGGTCGGGACAGATACGCAGTATTTT.

J is TRBJ2-6 and V is TRBV5-1; D uncertain. This CDR3 has 15 amino acids. Germline-derived CDR1 and CDR2 are SGHRS and YFSETQ. V was shortened by 0 bases and J by 1 base, with 5 bases between the two germline ends. The CDR3 DNA reads TGCGCCAGCAGCTTGGGGGCGTCTGGGGCCAACGTCCTGACTTTC. As protein: CASSLGASGANVLTF.

V is TRBV5-1 and J is TRBJ1-2; D possibly corresponds to TRBD1 (5 bases). V gave up 4 bases and J gave up 5 bases, with 18 bases separating them. In germline, CDR1 is SGHRS, CDR2 YFSETQ. This CDR3 is 15 amino acids long. The CDR3 DNA follows: TGCGCCAGCAGCGACAGACAGACCGGAGGGTATGGCTACACCTTC. Protein product: CASSDRQTGGYGYTF.

The V gene is TRBV30, the J gene TRBJ2-3; the match to TRBD1 covers 8 bases. Germline CDR1 is GTSNPN and CDR2 is SVGIG (reference sequence). This CDR3 comprises 13 residues. The V segment lost 3 bases and the J segment 1 base; nucleotides outside the gene matches: 0. The CDR3 here is CAWRTGGTDTQYF. In DNA form, the CDR3 reads TGTGCCTGGAGGACAGGGGGCACAGATACGCAGTATTTT.

V gene TRBV7-8 combines with J gene TRBJ1-1; D gene uncertain. The CDR3 length is 16 residues. From germline, CDR1 is SGHVS and CDR2 FQNEAQ. The ends were cut back, 1 base at V and 5 bases at J, with 17 bases in the middle. CDR3 sequence reads: CASSLGYAGKRTEAFF. CDR3 DNA sequence: TGTGCCAGCAGCTTAGGCTACGCCGGCAAGAGGACTGAAGCTTTCTTT.

This clone came up once. This rearrangement joins TRBV9 to TRBJ2-7; 7 bases are a match to TRBD2. Trimming cost V 4 bases and J 2 bases; bases outside gene matches: 9. CDR3 size: 15 residues. The germline V gene encodes CDR1 SGDLS and CDR2 YYNGEE. As DNA, the CDR3 is TGTGCCAGCAGCCGGGAGGCCAGGGAGGCCTACGAGCAGTACTTC. Protein product: CASSREAREAYEQYF.

The chain combines TRBV18 with TRBJ2-5, with 7 bases that match TRBD1. Near its end, the DNA agrees better with TRBJ2-7, so the J call may be wrong. Germline-derived CDR1 and CDR2 are KGHSH and LQKENI. This CDR3 contains 13 residues. CDR3 coding DNA: TGTGCCAGCTCAGAGGGACAGACCTACGAGCAGTACTTC. It specifies CASSEGQTYEQYF.

V gene TRBV28 combines with J gene TRBJ2-3, with 8 bases lining up with TRBD2. After removal of 4 bases from V and 2 bases from J, the junction contained 11 bases not matched to a gene. The CDR3 extends over 17 amino acids. Germline lookup yields CDR1 MDHEN and CDR2 SYDVKM. The CDR3 DNA reads TGTGCCAGCAGTTCCCCTCGAAGCGGGAGCTTCACAGATACGCAGTATTTT. The encoded protein is CASSSPRSGSFTDTQYF.

The sample holds one count of this clone. The rearrangement joins TRBV9 to TRBJ2-1, with unresolved D. The germline V gene encodes CDR1 SGDLS and CDR2 YYNGEE. CDR3 length: 13 residues. V lost 3 bases and J 4 bases, leaving 8 bases between the germline ends. CDR3 in DNA: TGTGCCAGCAGCGGCTCACAGTACAATGAGCAGTTCTTC. It translates to CASSGSQYNEQFF.

The V and J genes are TRBV4-1 and TRBJ2-1; the match to TRBD2 covers 10 bases. Unmatched junction bases numbered 7, after V lost 0 bases and J lost 2 bases. The CDR3 totals 18 residues. Looked up from germline, CDR1 is MGHRA and CDR2 is YSYEKL. CDR3 nucleotides: TGCGCCAGCAGCCAAGATCCCCTAGCGGGAGCACCCTACAATGAGCAGTTCTTC. Translation gives CASSQDPLAGAPYNEQFF.

The CDR3 loop reads CAIRQGANEQYF. The CDR3 DNA reads as TGTGCCATCCGCCAGGGGGCGAACGAGCAGTACTTC. This chain connects TRBV10-3 to TRBJ2-7, with 8 bases matching TRBD1. V dropped 8 bases and J dropped 5; count of bases not matched to a gene: 5. This CDR3 has 12 residues. Germline-derived CDR1 and CDR2 are ENHRY and SYGVKD.

Only one count was recorded for this clone. This chain joins TRBV20-1 and TRBJ1-2; D perhaps matches TRBD1 (5 bases). The germline CDR1 and CDR2 sequences are DFQATT and SNEGSKA (reference sequence). The CDR3 has 11 amino acids. CDR3 DNA: TGCAGAGCAGGGATGGGATATGGCTACACCTTC. This encodes CRAGMGYGYTF.

The rearrangement links TRBV7-9 to TRBJ1-4; D unresolved. The CDR3 sequence is 15 residues long. Germline V lookup: CDR1 SEHNR, CDR2 FQNEAQ (reference sequence). With 1 base removed from V and 8 bases from J, the gap between germline ends came to 14 bases. Here the CDR3 DNA reads TGTGCCAGCAGCTTAGACCATATGGGAAACGAAAAACTGTTTTTT. This sequence encodes CASSLDHMGNEKLFF.

This rearrangement joins TRBV15 to TRBJ2-1; 10 bases agree with TRBD1. J gave up 6 bases and V 1 base, and 3 bases lay outside the gene matches. The CDR3 extends over 15 amino acids. Germline lookup yields CDR1 LNHNV and CDR2 YYDKDF (reference sequence). The CDR3 coding sequence is TGTGCCACCAGCAGAGGGACAGGGGGTGGCAATGAGCAGTTCTTC. Amino acids: CATSRGTGGGNEQFF. The whole variable domain, filled in from reference TRBV15 and TRBJ2-1, reads DAMVIQNPRYQVTQFGKPVTLSCSQTLNHNVMYWYQQKSSQAPKLLFHYYDKDFNNEADTPDNFQSRRPNTSFCFLDIRSPGLGDTAMYLCATSRGTGGGNEQFFGPGTRLTVL.

This clone appeared once. The gene calls are TRBV11-1 and TRBJ1-3, with D uncertain. Germline lookup yields CDR1 SGHAT and CDR2 FQDESV (reference sequence). Deletions cut 7 bases from V and 9 bases from J, with 10 bases between. CDR3 size: 11 residues. CDR3 sequence reads: CASTASGTIYF. The CDR3 bases are TGTGCCAGCACCGCCAGCGGCACCATATATTTT.

The V call is TRBV7-6, the J call TRBJ1-1, with a weak D call TRBD1 (5 bases). Trimming took 4 bases from V and 2 from J, leaving 11 bases between them. Germline V gives CDR1 SGHVS, CDR2 FNYEAQ. The CDR3 has 14 amino acids. The DNA for the CDR3 is TGTGCCAGCAGCTACGGCGGGGCCAACACTGAAGCTTTCTTT. Protein product: CASSYGGANTEAFF.

V is TRBV30 and J is TRBJ2-2; TRBD2 agrees at 8 bases. Looked up from germline, CDR1 is GTSNPN and CDR2 is SVGIG (reference sequence). V shed 7 bases, J shed 7 bases, and the junction held 11 bases outside the gene matches. This CDR3 is built from 14 residues. CDR3 protein: CASNSGTSNGELFF. The CDR3 region has the DNA TGTGCCTCAAATAGCGGGACCTCTAACGGGGAGCTGTTTTTT. The variable domain in full, completed from reference TRBV30 and TRBJ2-2, reads SQTIHQWPATLVQPVGSPLSLECTVEGTSNPNLYWYRQAAGRGLQLLFYSVGIGQISSEVPQNLSASRPQDRQFILSSKKLLLSDSGFYLCASNSGTSNGELFFGEGSRLTVL.

This clone was seen ten or more times. The identical CDR3 is also encoded by other nucleotide sequences in the sample. The chain is built from TRBV5-1 and TRBJ2-5; 9 nucleotides match TRBD1. CDR3 length: 14 amino acids. V trimming: 2 bases; J trimming: 5 bases; junction bases outside the gene matches: 4. Germline CDR1 is SGHRS and CDR2 is YFSETQ. This CDR3 is CASSLQGAGETQYF. The CDR3, as DNA: TGCGCCAGCAGCTTACAGGGGGCAGGGGAGACCCAGTACTTC.